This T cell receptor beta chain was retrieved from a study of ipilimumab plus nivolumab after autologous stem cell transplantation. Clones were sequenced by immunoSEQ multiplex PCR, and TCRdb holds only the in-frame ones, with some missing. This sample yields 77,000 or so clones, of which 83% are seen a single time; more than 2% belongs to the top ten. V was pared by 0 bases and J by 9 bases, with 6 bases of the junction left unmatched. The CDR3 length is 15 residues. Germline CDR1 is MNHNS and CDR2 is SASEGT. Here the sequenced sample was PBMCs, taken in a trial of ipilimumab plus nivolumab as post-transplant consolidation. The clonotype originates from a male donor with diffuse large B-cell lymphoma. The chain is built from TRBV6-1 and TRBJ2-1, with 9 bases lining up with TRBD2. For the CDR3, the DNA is TGTGCCAGCAGTGAAGCGAGGACTAGCGCTAGTGAGCAGTTCTTC. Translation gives CASSEARTSASEQFF.